Listed below are T cell receptor beta chains from one sample, sequenced in a study of T-cell reconstitution after alpha-beta-depleted transplantation in children. TCRdb reanalysed the PCR reads using MiXCR and keeps one entry per CDR3 protein. The repertoire holds about a million distinct CDR3 sequences, with 25% to 35% as singletons. Sequencing used PBMCs, mostly from graft donor cells, obtained 360 days after TCRalphabeta/CD19-depleted stem cell transplant. The receptor source for this set is a boy less than two years old who had a stem cell transplant for SCID, so the T cells may come from the graft donor. CDR3s include the opening cysteine and the closing phenylalanine or tryptophan. The D gene is left open where the match is weak. The size of a clone is reported for some rows only, either as once, few or many, or as a class for expanded clones.

V gene	clone size	D gene	J gene	CDR3 protein	CDR3 DNA
TRBV12-3/TRBV12-4	-	-	TRBJ1-2	CASSRGTPDGYTF	TGTGCCAGCAGCCGCGGGACCCCAGATGGCTACACCTTC
TRBV5-1	-	TRBD1	TRBJ1-6	CASSLASSGGASPLHF	TGCGCCAGCAGCCTCGCTTCCTCAGGGGGCGCGTCACCCCTCCACTTT
TRBV12-3/TRBV12-4	-	TRBD1	TRBJ2-1	CASRGTGVNEHFF	TGTGCCAGTCGTGGGACAGGGGTCAATGAGCATTTCTTC
TRBV24-1	-	-	TRBJ1-2	CATSDNYGYTF	TGTGCCACCTCCGACAACTATGGCTACACCTTC
TRBV9	-	-	TRBJ2-5	CASSGGHRQNREQETQYF	TGTGCCAGCAGCGGCGGACACCGACAAAACAGGGAGCAAGAGACCCAGTACTTC
TRBV7-8	-	-	TRBJ1-1	CASSPRSRDMNTEAFF	TGTGCCAGCAGCCCTCGGTCGCGAGACATGAACACTGAAGCTTTCTTT
TRBV7-3	few	-	TRBJ2-2	CASSLTFPSELFF	TGTGCCAGCAGCTTAACGTTTCCTTCGGAGCTGTTTTTT
TRBV19	few	-	TRBJ2-1	CATKEGWPYNEQFF	TGTGCCACCAAGGAGGGTTGGCCTTACAATGAGCAGTTCTTC
TRBV19	-	-	TRBJ2-3	CASSTGTRTDTQYF	TGTGCCAGTAGTACCGGGACACGCACAGATACGCAGTATTTT
TRBV12-3/TRBV12-4	-	-	TRBJ1-3	CASTRGDSGNTIYF	TGTGCCAGCACCCGCGGGGACTCTGGAAACACCATATATTTT